Here is one T cell receptor beta chain with its context. Its specificity is unknown. The data were obtained in a study of Tregs in tolerant kidney transplant recipients. Study outcomes and limitations: Tregs expanded with activated donor B cells seemed most donor-specific. Validation in larger populations is needed because few patients were studied.

The CDR3 spans 13 residues. V was pared by 2 bases and J by 4 bases, with 6 bases between. Germline V gene lookup returns CDR1 LNHNV and CDR2 YYDKDF (reference sequence). TCRdb keeps only in-frame clones here, not all; method: immunoSEQ multiplex PCR. Of about 240,000 clones listed, 80% to 85% are singletons. This chain links TRBV15 with TRBJ1-5, with D perhaps TRBD1 (6 bases). The clonotype was recovered from a human donor in good health. Sample: CD4+ T cells from blood. The CDR3, as DNA: TGTGCCACCAGCAGACAGGGGAATCAGCCCCAGCATTTT. Translated: CATSRQGNQPQHF.